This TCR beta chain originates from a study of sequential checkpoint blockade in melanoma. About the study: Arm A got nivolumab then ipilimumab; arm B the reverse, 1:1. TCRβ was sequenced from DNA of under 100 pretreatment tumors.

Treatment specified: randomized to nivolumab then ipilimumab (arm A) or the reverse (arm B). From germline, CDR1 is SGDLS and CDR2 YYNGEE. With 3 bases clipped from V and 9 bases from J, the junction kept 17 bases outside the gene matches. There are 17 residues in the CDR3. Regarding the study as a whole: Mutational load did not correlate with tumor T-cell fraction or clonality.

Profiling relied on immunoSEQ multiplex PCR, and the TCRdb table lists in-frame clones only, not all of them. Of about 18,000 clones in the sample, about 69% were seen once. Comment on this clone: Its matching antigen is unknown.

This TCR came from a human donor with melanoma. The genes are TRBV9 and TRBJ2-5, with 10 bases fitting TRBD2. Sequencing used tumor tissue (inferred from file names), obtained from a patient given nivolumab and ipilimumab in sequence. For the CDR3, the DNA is TGTGCCAGCAGCGCCCCCGGGCAGCGGGGGGGCTCCGCGGCCCAGTACTTC. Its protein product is CASSAPGQRGGSAAQYF.